This T cell receptor beta chain was sequenced during a study of CXCR3-negative and CXCR3-positive naive CD8 T cells. Overall study: For each library, about 1.5 +/- 0.3 million TRB reads were obtained, 110 million to 150 million in total.

Germline V gives CDR1 LGHDT, CDR2 YNNKEL (reference sequence). The CDR3 contains 15 residues. UMI-labeled TRB cDNA libraries were prepared by 5' RACE. TCRdb re-called the 5' RACE reads; every CDR3 protein appears as one record, without DNA. This table holds 4,500 to 7,000 distinct CDR3 sequences. Considering frequency, this clonotype is medium-sized. This receptor was taken from a human donor in good health. Some clones in this sample may be carry-over from other donors' samples. Sequenced material: naive CXCR3- CD8+ T cells from blood. Subset reported: CD45RO-CCR7+CD27+CD95- naive CD8+ T cells lacking CXCR3 (TNR3-). This chain connects TRBV3-1 to TRBJ1-1; the TRBD1 assignment by TCRdb is unverifiable without DNA. The CDR3 loop reads CASSQGERQGAGAFF.